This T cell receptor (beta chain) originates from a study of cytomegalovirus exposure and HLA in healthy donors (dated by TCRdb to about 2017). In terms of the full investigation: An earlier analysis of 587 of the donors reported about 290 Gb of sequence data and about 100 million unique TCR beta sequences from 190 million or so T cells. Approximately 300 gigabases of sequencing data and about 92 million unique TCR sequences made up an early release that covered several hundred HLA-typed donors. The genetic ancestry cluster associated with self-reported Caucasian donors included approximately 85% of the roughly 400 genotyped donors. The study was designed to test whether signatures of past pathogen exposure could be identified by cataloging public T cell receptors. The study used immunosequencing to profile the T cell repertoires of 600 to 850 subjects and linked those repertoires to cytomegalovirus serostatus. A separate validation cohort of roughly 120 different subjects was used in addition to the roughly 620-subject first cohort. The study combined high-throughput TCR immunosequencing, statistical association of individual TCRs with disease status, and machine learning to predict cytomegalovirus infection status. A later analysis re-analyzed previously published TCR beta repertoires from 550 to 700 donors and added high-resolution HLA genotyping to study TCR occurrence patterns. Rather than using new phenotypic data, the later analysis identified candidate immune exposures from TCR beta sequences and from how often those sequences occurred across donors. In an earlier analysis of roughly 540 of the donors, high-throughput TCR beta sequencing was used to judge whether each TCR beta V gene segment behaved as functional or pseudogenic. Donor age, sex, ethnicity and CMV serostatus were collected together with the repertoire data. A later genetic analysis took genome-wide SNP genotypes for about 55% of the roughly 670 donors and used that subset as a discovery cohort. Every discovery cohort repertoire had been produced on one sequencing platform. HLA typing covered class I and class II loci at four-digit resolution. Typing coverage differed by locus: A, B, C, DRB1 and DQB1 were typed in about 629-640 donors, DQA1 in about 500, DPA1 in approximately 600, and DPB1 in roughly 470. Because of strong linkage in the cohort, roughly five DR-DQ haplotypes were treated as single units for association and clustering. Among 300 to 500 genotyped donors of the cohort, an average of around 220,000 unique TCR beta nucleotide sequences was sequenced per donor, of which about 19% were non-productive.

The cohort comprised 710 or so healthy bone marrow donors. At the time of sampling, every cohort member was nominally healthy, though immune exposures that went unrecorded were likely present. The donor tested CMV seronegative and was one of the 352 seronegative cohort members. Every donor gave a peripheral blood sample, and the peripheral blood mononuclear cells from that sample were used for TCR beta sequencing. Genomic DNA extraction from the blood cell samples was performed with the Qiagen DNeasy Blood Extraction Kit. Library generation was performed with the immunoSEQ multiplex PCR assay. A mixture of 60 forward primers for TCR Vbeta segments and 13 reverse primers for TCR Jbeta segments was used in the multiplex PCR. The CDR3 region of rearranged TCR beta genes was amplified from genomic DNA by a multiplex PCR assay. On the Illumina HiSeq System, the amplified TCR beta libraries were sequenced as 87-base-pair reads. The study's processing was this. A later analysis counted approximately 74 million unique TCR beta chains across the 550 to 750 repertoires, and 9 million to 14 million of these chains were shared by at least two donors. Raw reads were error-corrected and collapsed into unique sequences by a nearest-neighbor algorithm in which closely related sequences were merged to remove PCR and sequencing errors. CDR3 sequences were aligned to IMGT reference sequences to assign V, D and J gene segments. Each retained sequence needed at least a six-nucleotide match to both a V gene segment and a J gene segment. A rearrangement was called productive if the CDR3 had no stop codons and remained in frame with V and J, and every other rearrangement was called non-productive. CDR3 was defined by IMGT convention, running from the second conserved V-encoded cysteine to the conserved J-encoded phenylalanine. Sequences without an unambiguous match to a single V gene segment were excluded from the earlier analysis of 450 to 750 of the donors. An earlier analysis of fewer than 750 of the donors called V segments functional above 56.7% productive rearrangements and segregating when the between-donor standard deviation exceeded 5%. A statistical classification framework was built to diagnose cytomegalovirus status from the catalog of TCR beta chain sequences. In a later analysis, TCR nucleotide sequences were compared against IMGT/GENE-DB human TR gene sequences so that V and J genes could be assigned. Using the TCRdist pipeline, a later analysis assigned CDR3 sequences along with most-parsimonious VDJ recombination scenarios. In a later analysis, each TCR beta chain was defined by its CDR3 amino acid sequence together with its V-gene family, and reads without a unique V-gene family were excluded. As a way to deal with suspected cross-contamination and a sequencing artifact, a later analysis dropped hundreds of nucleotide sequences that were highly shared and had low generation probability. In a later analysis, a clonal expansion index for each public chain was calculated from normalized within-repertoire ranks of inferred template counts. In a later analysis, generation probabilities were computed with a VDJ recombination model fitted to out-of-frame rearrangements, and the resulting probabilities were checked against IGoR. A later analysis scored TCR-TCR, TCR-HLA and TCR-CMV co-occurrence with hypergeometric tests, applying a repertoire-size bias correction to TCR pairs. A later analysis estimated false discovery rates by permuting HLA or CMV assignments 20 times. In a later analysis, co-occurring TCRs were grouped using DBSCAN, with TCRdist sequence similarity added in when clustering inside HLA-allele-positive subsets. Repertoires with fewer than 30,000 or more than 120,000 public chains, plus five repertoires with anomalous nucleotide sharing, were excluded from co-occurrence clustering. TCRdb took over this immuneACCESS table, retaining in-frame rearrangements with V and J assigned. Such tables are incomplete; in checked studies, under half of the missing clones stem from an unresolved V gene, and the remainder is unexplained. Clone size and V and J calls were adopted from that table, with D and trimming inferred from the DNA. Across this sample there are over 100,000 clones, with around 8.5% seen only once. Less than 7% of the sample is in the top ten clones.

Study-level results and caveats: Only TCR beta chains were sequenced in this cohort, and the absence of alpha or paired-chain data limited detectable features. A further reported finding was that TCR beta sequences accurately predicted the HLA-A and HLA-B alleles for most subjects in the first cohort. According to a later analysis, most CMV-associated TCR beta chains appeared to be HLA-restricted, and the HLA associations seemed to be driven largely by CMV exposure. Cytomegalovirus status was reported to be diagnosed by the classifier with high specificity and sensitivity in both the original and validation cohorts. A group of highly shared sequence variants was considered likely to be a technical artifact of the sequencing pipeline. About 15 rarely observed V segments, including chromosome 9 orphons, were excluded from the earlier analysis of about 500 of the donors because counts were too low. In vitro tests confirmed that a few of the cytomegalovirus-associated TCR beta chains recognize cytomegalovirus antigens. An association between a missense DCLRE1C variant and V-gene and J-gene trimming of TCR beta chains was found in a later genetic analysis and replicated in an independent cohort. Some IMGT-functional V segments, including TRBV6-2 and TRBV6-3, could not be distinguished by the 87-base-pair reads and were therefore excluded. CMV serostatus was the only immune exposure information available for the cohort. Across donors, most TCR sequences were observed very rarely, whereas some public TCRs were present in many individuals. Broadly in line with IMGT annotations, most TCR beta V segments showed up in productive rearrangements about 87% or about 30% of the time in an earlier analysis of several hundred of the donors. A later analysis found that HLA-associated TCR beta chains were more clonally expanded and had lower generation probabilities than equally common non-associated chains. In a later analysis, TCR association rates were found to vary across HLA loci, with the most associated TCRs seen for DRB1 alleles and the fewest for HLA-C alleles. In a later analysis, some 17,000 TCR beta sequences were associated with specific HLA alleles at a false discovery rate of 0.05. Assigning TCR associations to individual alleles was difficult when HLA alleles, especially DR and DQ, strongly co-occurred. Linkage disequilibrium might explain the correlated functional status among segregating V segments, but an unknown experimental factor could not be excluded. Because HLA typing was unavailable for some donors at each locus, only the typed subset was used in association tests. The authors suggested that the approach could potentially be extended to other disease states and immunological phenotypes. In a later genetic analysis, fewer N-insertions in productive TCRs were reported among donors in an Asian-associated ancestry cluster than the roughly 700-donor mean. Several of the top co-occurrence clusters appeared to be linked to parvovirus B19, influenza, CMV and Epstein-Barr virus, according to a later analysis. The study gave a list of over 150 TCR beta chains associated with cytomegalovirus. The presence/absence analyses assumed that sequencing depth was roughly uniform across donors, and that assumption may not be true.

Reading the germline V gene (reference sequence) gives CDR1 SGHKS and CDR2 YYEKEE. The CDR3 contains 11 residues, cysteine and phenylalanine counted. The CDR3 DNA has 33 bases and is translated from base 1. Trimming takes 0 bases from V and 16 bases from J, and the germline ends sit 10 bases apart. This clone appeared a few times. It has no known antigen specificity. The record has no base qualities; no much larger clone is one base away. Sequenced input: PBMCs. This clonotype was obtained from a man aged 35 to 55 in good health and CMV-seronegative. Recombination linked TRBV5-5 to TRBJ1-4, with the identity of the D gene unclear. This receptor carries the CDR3 CASSLGLDEFF. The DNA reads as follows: TGTGCCAGCAGCTTGGGTCTAGATGAGTTTTTT.